This TCR beta chain was recorded in a study of blood T cell repertoires in COVID-19. Assay used: immunoSEQ multiplex PCR; TCRdb lists only in-frame clones, some missing. The table records about 400,000 clones, 85% to 90% of them present only once. CDR1 is SGHKS, CDR2 YYEKEE, per germline (reference sequence). V was clipped by 0 bases and J by 3 bases, with 10 bases between them. The CDR3 sequence is 15 residues long. The TCR comes from a woman in her forties or fifties who had recovered from COVID-19. Sequencing was done on a sample of PBMCs or T cells enriched from blood (not recorded which). The genes are TRBV5-5 and TRBJ1-5; D call uncertain. In DNA form, the CDR3 reads TGTGCCAGCAGCTTGGCGGGAAGGGTCAATCAGCCCCAGCATTTT. It specifies CASSLAGRVNQPQHF.